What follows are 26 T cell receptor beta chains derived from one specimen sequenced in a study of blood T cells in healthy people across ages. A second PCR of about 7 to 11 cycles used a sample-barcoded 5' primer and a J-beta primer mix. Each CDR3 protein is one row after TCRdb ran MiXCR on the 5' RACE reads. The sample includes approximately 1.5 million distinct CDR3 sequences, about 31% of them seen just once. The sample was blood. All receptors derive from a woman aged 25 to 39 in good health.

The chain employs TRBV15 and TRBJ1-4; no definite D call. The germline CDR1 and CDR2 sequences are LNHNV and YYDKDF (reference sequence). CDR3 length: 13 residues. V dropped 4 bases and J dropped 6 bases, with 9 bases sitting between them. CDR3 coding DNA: TGTGCCACCAGCAATGAACCGGATGAAAAACTGTTTTTT. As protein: CATSNEPDEKLFF.

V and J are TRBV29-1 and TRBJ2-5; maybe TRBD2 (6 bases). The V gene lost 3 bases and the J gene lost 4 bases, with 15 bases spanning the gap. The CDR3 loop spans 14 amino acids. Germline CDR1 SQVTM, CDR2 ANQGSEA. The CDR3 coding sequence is TGCAGCGTTGACGATACGGGGGTGGCAGAGACCCAGTACTTC. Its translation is CSVDDTGVAETQYF.

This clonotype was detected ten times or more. CDR3 nucleotides: TGTGCCAGCAGTGAGCGACAGGGGCTAAAACGCGAGCAGTACTTC. Translation gives CASSERQGLKREQYF. V gene TRBV2 combines with J gene TRBJ2-7, with 8 bases aligning to TRBD1. CDR3 size: 15 residues. CDR1 SNHLY and CDR2 FYNNEI come from the germline V gene. V lost 3 bases, J lost 6 bases, and 10 bases stayed unmatched. The full variable domain, its missing parts supplied by reference TRBV2 and TRBJ2-7, is EPEVTQTPSHQVTQMGQEVILRCVPISNHLYFYWYRQILGQKVEFLVSFYNNEISEKSEIFDDQFSVERPDGSNFTLKIRSTKLEDSAMYFCASSERQGLKREQYFGPGTRLTVT.

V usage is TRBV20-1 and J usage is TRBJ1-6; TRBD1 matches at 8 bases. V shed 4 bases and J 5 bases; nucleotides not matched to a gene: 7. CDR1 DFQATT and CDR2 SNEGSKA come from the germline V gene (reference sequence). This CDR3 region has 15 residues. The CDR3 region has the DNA TGCAGTGCTAACTTAGGACAGGGAAATAATTCACCCCTCCACTTT. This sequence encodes CSANLGQGNNSPLHF.

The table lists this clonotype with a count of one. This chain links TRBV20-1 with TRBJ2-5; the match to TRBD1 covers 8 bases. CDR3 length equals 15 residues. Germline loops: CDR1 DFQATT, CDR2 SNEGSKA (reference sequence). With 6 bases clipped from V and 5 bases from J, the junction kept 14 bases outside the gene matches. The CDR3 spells CSAQSGTGREETQYF. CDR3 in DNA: TGCAGTGCGCAATCCGGGACAGGTCGAGAGGAGACCCAGTACTTC.

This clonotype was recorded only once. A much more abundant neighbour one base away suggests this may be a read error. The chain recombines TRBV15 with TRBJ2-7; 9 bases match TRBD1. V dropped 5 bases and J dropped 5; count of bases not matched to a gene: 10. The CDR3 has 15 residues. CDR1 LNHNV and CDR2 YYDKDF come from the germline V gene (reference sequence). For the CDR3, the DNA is TGTGCCACCAGCGAGTTGACAGGGGGTAGGGACGAGCAGTACTTC. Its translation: CATSELTGGRDEQYF.

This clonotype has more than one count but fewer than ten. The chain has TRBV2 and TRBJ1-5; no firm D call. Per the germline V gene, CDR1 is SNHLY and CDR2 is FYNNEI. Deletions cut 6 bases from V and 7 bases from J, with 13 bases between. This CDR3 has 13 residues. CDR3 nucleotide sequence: TGTGCCAGCAGCCTCCTCAGTTCGCAGCCCCAGCATTTT. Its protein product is CASSLLSSQPQHF.

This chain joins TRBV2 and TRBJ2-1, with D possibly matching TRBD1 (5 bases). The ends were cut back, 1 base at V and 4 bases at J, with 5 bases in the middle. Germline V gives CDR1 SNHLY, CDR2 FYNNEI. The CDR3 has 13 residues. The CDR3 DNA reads TGTGCCAGCAGTGAAGGACAGTACAATGAGCAGTTCTTC. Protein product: CASSEGQYNEQFF. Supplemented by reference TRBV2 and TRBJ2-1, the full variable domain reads EPEVTQTPSHQVTQMGQEVILRCVPISNHLYFYWYRQILGQKVEFLVSFYNNEISEKSEIFDDQFSVERPDGSNFTLKIRSTKLEDSAMYFCASSEGQYNEQFFGPGTRLTVL.

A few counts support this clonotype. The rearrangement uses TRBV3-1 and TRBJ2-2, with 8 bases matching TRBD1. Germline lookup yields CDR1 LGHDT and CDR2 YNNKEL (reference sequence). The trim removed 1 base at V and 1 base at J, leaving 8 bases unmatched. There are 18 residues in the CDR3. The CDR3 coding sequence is TGTGCCAGCAGCCAAGGTTCAGGGGGCGCGAAGAACACCGGGGAGCTGTTTTTT. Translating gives CASSQGSGGAKNTGELFF. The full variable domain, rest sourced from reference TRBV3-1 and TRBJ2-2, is DTAVSQTPKYLVTQMGNDKSIKCEQNLGHDTMYWYKQDSKKFLKIMFSYNNKELIINETVPNRFSPKSPDKAHLNLHINSLELGDSAVYFCASSQGSGGAKNTGELFFGEGSRLTVL.

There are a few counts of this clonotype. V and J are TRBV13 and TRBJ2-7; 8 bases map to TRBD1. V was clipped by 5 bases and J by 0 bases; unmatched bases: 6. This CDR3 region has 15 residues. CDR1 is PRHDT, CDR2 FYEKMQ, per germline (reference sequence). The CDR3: CASSAGTGYSYEQYF. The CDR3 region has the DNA TGTGCCAGCAGCGCAGGGACAGGCTACTCCTACGAGCAGTACTTC.

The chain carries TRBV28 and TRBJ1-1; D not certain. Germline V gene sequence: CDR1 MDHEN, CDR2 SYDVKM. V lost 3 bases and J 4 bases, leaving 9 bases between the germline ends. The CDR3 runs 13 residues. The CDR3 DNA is TGTGCCAGCAGTTTCGTCAGGCCCACTGAAGCTTTCTTT. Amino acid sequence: CASSFVRPTEAFF.

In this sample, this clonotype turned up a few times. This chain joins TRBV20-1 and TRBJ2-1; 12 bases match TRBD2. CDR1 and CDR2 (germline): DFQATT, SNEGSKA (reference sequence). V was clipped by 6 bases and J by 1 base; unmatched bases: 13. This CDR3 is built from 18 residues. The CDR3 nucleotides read TGCAGTGCCACGATGATCTTCACTAGCGGGAGGTCCTACAATGAGCAGTTCTTC. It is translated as CSATMIFTSGRSYNEQFF.

The CDR3 sequence is CASSLLRELGLAGAGGELFF. The CDR3 nucleotides read TGTGCCAGCAGCCTGTTACGGGAATTGGGACTAGCGGGAGCGGGCGGGGAGCTGTTTTTT. This sequence joins TRBV3-1 and TRBJ2-2; TRBD2 matches at 14 bases. Germline V CDR1 and CDR2: LGHDT, YNNKEL (reference sequence). The V and J ends lost 4 bases and 7 bases, in that order; junction bases with no gene match: 17. The CDR3 extends over 20 amino acids.

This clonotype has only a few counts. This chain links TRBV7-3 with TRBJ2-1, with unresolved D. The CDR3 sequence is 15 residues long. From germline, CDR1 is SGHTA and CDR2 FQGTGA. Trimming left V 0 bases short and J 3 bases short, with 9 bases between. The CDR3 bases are TGTGCCAGCAGCTTAACGAGAACCTTCTACAATGAGCAGTTCTTC. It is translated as CASSLTRTFYNEQFF.

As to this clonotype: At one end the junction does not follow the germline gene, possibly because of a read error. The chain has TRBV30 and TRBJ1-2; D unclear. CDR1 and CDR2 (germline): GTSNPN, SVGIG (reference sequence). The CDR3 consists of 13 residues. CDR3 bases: TGTACCTGGAAAGACGGGCGCTCGAGGGGCTACACCTTC. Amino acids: CTWKDGRSRGYTF.

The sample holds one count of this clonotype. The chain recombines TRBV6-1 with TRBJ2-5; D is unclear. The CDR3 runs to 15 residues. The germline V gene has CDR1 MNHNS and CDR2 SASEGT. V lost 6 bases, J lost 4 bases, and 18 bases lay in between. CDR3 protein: CASRAPDDWRETQYF. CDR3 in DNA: TGTGCCAGCAGGGCACCTGATGATTGGCGAGAGACCCAGTACTTC.

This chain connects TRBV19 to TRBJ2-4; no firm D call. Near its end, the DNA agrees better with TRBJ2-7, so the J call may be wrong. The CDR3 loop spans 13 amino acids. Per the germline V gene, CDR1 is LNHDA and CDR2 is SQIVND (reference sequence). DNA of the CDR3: TGTGCCAGTAGTATAACGGTCTACTACGAGCAGTACTTC. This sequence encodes CASSITVYYEQYF.

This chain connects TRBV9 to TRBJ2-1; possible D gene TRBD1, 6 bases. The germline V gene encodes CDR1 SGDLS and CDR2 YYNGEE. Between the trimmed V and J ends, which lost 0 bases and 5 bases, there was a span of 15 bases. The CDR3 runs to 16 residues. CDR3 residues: CASSVGDRPSDNEQFF. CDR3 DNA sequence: TGTGCCAGCAGCGTAGGAGACAGGCCCTCGGACAATGAGCAGTTCTTC.

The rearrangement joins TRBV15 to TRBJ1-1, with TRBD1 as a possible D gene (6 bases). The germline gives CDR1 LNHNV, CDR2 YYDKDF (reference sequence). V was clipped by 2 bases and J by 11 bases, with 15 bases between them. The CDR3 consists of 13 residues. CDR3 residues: CATSRTGREGAFF. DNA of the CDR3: TGTGCCACCAGCAGAACAGGGCGTGAGGGGGCTTTCTTT.

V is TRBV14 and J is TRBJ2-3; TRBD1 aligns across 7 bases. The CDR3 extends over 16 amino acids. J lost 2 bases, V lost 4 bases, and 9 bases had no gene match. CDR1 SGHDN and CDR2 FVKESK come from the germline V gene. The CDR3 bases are TGTGCCAGCAGCCCACAGGGGATTGTTCACACAGATACGCAGTATTTT. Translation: CASSPQGIVHTDTQYF.

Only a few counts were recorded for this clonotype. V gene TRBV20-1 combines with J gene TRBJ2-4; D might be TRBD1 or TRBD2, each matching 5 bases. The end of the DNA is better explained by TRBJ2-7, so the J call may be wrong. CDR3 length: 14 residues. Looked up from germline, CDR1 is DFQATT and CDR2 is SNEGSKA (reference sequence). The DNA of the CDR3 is TGCAGTGCTAGAGATACAGGAGGCTTCTACGAGCAGTACTTC. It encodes CSARDTGGFYEQYF.

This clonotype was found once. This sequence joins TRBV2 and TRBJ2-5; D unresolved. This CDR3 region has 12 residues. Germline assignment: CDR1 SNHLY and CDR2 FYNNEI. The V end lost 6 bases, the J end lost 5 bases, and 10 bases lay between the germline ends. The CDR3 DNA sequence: TGTGCCAGCAGACCACCGAGGGAGACCCAGTACTTC. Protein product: CASRPPRETQYF.

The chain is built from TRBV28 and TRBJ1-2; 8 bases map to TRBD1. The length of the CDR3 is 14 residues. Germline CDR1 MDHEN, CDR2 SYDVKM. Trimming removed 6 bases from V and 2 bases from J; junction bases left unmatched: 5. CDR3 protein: CASSFWTGNYGYTF. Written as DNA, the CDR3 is TGTGCCAGCAGCTTTTGGACAGGGAACTATGGCTACACCTTC.

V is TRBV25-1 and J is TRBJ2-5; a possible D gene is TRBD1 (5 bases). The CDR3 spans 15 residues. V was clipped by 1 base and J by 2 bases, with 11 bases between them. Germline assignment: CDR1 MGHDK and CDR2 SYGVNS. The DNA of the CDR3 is TGTGCCAGCAGTGAATTAGGGGCAGGACAAGAGACCCAGTACTTC. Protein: CASSELGAGQETQYF.

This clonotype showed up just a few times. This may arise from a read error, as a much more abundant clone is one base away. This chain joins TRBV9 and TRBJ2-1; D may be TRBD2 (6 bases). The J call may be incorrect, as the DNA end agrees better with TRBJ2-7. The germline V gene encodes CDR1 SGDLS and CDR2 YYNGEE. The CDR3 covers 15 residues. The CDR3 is CASSVVGSSYNEQYF. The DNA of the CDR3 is TGTGCCAGCAGCGTAGTCGGGAGCTCCTACAATGAGCAGTACTTC.

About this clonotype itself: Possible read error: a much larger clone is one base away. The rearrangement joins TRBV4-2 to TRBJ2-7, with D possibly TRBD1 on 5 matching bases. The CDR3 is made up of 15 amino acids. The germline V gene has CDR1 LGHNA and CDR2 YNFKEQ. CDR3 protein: CASGQQTGSSYEQYF. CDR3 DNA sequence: TGTGCCAGCGGCCAGCAAACAGGTAGCTCCTACGAGCAGTACTTC.